This passage covers 30 T cell receptor beta chains from one sample sequenced in a study of cytomegalovirus exposure and HLA in healthy donors. The primer mix had 60 Vbeta and 13 Jbeta primers. Assay: immunoSEQ multiplex PCR; the TCRdb copy retains only in-frame clones and omits some. The sample holds roughly 160,000 clones, roughly 79% seen once. The sequenced sample was PBMCs. The receptors were sampled from a woman aged 50 to 60 in good health and CMV-seropositive.

This chain connects TRBV15 to TRBJ1-1; D is uncertain. The V and J ends lost 1 base and 0 bases respectively, with 9 bases between them. Germline values: CDR1 LNHNV, CDR2 YYDKDF (reference sequence). The CDR3 runs to 15 residues. The CDR3 bases are TGTGCCACCAGCAGAGGGCCAGGATTGAACACTGAAGCTTTCTTT. Translating gives CATSRGPGLNTEAFF.

This CDR3 is CASSPRSGDNYGYTF. CDR3 nucleotides: TGCGCCAGCAGCCCGCGAAGCGGGGACAACTATGGCTACACCTTC. The V and J genes are TRBV4-3 and TRBJ1-2; weak D call: TRBD1 (5 bases). V was shortened by 4 bases and J by 2 bases, with 14 bases between the two germline ends. Germline V lookup: CDR1 LGHNA, CDR2 YSLEER. The CDR3 runs to 15 residues.

The genes are TRBV5-4 and TRBJ2-7, with D possibly matching TRBD1 (6 bases). Germline lookup yields CDR1 SGHNT and CDR2 YYREEE (reference sequence). This CDR3 is built from 17 residues. V lost 0 bases to trimming and J lost 0 bases, with 16 bases between them. CDR3 bases: TGTGCCAGCAGCTTGGAATCGGTCAGGGGCTCCTCCTACGAGCAGTACTTC. Translated, it gives CASSLESVRGSSYEQYF.

The table lists this clone with a few counts. The rearrangement uses TRBV7-2 and TRBJ2-2, with 11 bases identical to TRBD2. J was trimmed by 7 bases and V by 5 bases; bases with no gene match: 6. There are 15 residues in the CDR3. CDR1 and CDR2 from the germline V gene are SGHTA and FQGNSA. The CDR3 loop is CASSLTLAGVGELFF. The DNA of the CDR3 is TGTGCCAGCAGCCTTACACTAGCGGGGGTCGGGGAGCTGTTTTTT. Variable domain in full (rest from reference TRBV7-2 and TRBJ2-2): GAGVSQSPSNKVTEKGKDVELRCDPISGHTALYWYRQSLGQGLEFLIYFQGNSAPDKSGLPSDRFSAERTGGSVSTLTIQRTQQEDSAVYLCASSLTLAGVGELFFGEGSRLTVL.

The V call is TRBV6-6, the J call TRBJ2-5, with 8 bases aligning to TRBD2. Germline CDR1 and CDR2: MNHNY and SVGAGI (reference sequence). The CDR3 extends over 15 amino acids. V was clipped by 5 bases and J by 6 bases; unmatched bases: 11. CDR3 nucleotide sequence: TGTGCCAGCAGTCCCCCCGGGGGGGCCTTACAGACCCAGTACTTC. Translated: CASSPPGGALQTQYF.

The chain carries TRBV6-6 and TRBJ2-2, with D possibly TRBD1 on 6 matching bases. Germline lookup yields CDR1 MNHNY and CDR2 SVGAGI (reference sequence). The V and J ends lost 9 bases and 0 bases respectively, with 14 bases between them. This CDR3 comprises 15 residues. CDR3 in amino acids: CASLFTGSNTGELFF. The CDR3 DNA reads as TGTGCCAGTCTATTTACAGGGTCGAACACCGGGGAGCTGTTTTTT.

V is TRBV7-9 and J is TRBJ1-5; 9 bases agree with TRBD1. The CDR3 is 15 residues long. J lost 4 bases, V lost 5 bases, and 6 bases had no gene match. Germline CDR1 is SEHNR and CDR2 is FQNEAQ (reference sequence). CDR3 in DNA: TGTGCCAGCAGCCCCGGACAGGGGTTAAATCAGCCCCAGCATTTT. Protein product: CASSPGQGLNQPQHF. Complete variable domain (other parts from reference TRBV7-9 and TRBJ1-5): DTGVSQNPRHKITKRGQNVTFRCDPISEHNRLYWYRQTLGQGPEFLTYFQNEAQLEKSRLLSDRFSAERPKGSFSTLEIQRTEQGDSAMYLCASSPGQGLNQPQHFGDGTRLSIL.

To note about this clone: A much larger clone differs from this one at a single base, so this may be a read error. The rearrangement links TRBV7-9 to TRBJ2-7, with a possible D match to TRBD1 (6 bases). Per germline, CDR1 SEHNR and CDR2 FQNEAQ (reference sequence). The CDR3 sequence is 14 residues long. CDR3 nucleotides: TGTACCAGCAGCCAACAGGGCTACTCCTACGAGCAGTACTTC. As protein: CTSSQQGYSYEQYF.

The V gene is TRBV28, the J gene TRBJ1-2, with D tentatively TRBD1 (6 bases). CDR3 length: 14 residues. CDR1 MDHEN and CDR2 SYDVKM come from the germline V gene. V shed 6 bases and J shed 4 bases, with 15 bases lying between them. The CDR3 DNA reads TGTGCCAGCAGATCTTGGACAGCTTCCTATGGCTACACCTTC. Translation gives CASRSWTASYGYTF.

The chain employs TRBV7-8 and TRBJ1-5; D unresolved. Looked up from germline, CDR1 is SGHVS and CDR2 is FQNEAQ. This CDR3 contains 12 residues. The V and J ends lost 3 bases and 9 bases respectively, with 9 bases between them. DNA for the CDR3: TGTGCCAGCAGCTTGGACTATGGGCCCCAGCATTTT. Translated: CASSLDYGPQHF.

This chain joins TRBV5-1 and TRBJ2-1; TRBD2 agrees at 8 bases. The V and J ends lost 2 bases and 0 bases, in that order; junction bases with no gene match: 1. The CDR3 covers 15 residues. Looked up from germline, CDR1 is SGHRS and CDR2 is YFSETQ. The CDR3 loop reads CASSFSGTSYNEQFF. The DNA of the CDR3 is TGCGCCAGCAGCTTTAGCGGGACCTCCTACAATGAGCAGTTCTTC.

This chain joins TRBV25-1 and TRBJ2-2, with 9 nucleotides matching TRBD1. This CDR3 has 17 residues. Germline lookup yields CDR1 MGHDK and CDR2 SYGVNS. V lost 0 bases and J lost 7; bases outside the gene matches: 9. Here the CDR3 reads CASSEYGTGPLVGELFF. Written as DNA, the CDR3 is TGTGCCAGCAGTGAATATGGGACAGGGCCATTGGTCGGGGAGCTGTTTTTT.

The chain has TRBV7-9 and TRBJ2-7, with 10 bases identical to TRBD1. The CDR3 runs to 19 residues. The germline CDR1 and CDR2 sequences are SEHNR and FQNEAQ (reference sequence). With V trimmed by 0 bases and J by 2 bases, 13 bases remained unmatched. CDR3 sequence: CASSLARQDRDRGAYEQYF. The CDR3 nucleotides are TGTGCCAGCAGCTTAGCCAGGCAAGACCGGGACAGGGGAGCCTACGAGCAGTACTTC.

The chain is built from TRBV5-1 and TRBJ2-1; D remains ambiguous. This CDR3 has 15 amino acids. The V gene's germline CDR1 is SGHRS and CDR2 YFSETQ. Trimming took off 3 bases at V and 0 bases at J, with 10 bases between the two ends. This CDR3 reads CASSYRSPSYNEQFF. CDR3 DNA: TGCGCCAGCAGCTACCGGTCTCCCTCCTACAATGAGCAGTTCTTC.

The V and J genes are TRBV19 and TRBJ1-5, with D perhaps matching TRBD1 (6 bases). Between the trimmed V and J ends, which lost 3 bases and 7 bases, there was a span of 16 bases. Germline values: CDR1 LNHDA, CDR2 SQIVND (reference sequence). CDR3 size: 15 residues. CDR3 amino acids: CASSMLEQGRQPQHF. In nucleotides, the CDR3 is TGTGCCAGTAGTATGTTAGAACAGGGCAGACAGCCCCAGCATTTT.

This clone was seen just once. J is TRBJ1-4 and V is TRBV4-3, with 7 bases fitting TRBD1. Germline V gives CDR1 LGHNA, CDR2 YSLEER. The length of the CDR3 is 15 residues. J lost 11 bases, V lost 4 bases, and 13 bases had no gene match. CDR3 DNA: TGCGCCAGCAGCCCCTCAGGGGGTTTCTCCGCGAAACTGTTTTTT. Translation gives CASSPSGGFSAKLFF.

The chain links TRBV7-2 to TRBJ2-7; 7 positions agree with TRBD2. This CDR3 spans 15 amino acids. V gave up 0 bases and J gave up 6 bases; unmatched junction bases: 8. The germline CDR1 and CDR2 sequences are SGHTA and FQGNSA. For the CDR3, the DNA is TGTGCCAGCAGCTTAGCGCCCAGTTCTAGCGGCGAGCAGTACTTC. Its translation: CASSLAPSSSGEQYF.

In the case of this clone: One end of the junction fails to match germline, which may point to a read error. The chain has TRBV5-6 and TRBJ2-1, with a weak D call TRBD2 (5 bases). Germline loops: CDR1 SGHDT, CDR2 YYEEEE. The CDR3 totals 14 residues. In nucleotides, the CDR3 is TGTGCCAGCAGCTTGGGTCTTACCCTCAAACGGAGGATCTTC. Translating it yields CASSLGLTLKRRIF. Drawing the rest from reference TRBV5-6 and TRBJ2-1, the complete variable domain is DAGVTQSPTHLIKTRGQQVTLRCSPKSGHDTVSWYQQALGQGPQFIFQYYEEEERQRGNFPDRFSGHQFPNYSSELNVNALLLGDSALYLCASSLGLTLKRRIFGPGTRLTVL.

The chain uses TRBV30 and TRBJ1-5; a possible D gene is TRBD1 (6 bases). The length of the CDR3 is 14 residues. The V end lost 0 bases, the J end lost 6 bases, and 12 bases lay between the germline ends. The V gene's germline CDR1 is GTSNPN and CDR2 SVGIG (reference sequence). CDR3 sequence reads: CAWSVQGGGQPQHF. The DNA of the CDR3 is TGTGCCTGGAGTGTCCAGGGAGGGGGTCAGCCCCAGCATTTT. The whole variable domain, filled in from reference TRBV30 and TRBJ1-5, reads SQTIHQWPATLVQPVGSPLSLECTVEGTSNPNLYWYRQAAGRGLQLLFYSVGIGQISSEVPQNLSASRPQDRQFILSSKKLLLSDSGFYLCAWSVQGGGQPQHFGDGTRLSIL.

In the case of this clone: The junction does not match germline at one end; this may be a read error. In DNA, the CDR3 is TGTGCCAGCAGGGCGGGTACCCTAGCCAAAAACAGTCAGTACTTC. The encoded protein is CASRAGTLAKNSQYF. V and J are TRBV6-5 and TRBJ2-4, with D possibly matching TRBD2 (5 bases). Germline CDR1 and CDR2: MNHEY and SVGAGI. This CDR3 has 15 residues.

The chain employs TRBV7-2 and TRBJ1-1; weak D call: TRBD1 (6 bases). The V end was cut by 5 bases, the J end by 8 bases, with 12 bases between. The CDR3 has 12 residues. The germline CDR1 and CDR2 sequences are SGHTA and FQGNSA. The CDR3 sequence: CASSRQAREAFF. The CDR3 DNA reads TGTGCCAGCAGCCGACAGGCCAGAGAAGCTTTCTTT.

The V and J genes are TRBV18 and TRBJ2-1; TRBD1 matches at 10 bases. J lost 5 bases, V lost 6 bases, and 7 bases had no gene match. CDR1 and CDR2 from the germline V gene are KGHSH and LQKENI. This CDR3 contains 15 residues. DNA of the CDR3: TGTGCCAGCTCTCCTTGGACAGGGGGAAACAATGAGCAGTTCTTC. It encodes CASSPWTGGNNEQFF.

CDR3 bases: TGTGCCAGCAGCTCTTTCAGGGCGAGTGAACAGTTCTTC. Its protein product is CASSSFRASEQFF. This chain links TRBV7-9 with TRBJ2-1, with D possibly TRBD1 on 5 matching bases. Trimming stripped 4 bases from V and 13 bases from J, with 17 bases between. CDR3 length: 13 amino acids. CDR1 and CDR2 (germline): SEHNR, FQNEAQ (reference sequence).

Concerning this clone itself: A read error may account for a junction end that differs from germline. The gene calls are TRBV7-9 and TRBJ1-5; no clear D. The CDR3 is made up of 12 amino acids. Germline CDR1 SEHNR, CDR2 FQNEAQ (reference sequence). The chain's CDR3 is CSSSLVDQPQHF. CDR3 DNA sequence: TGTTCCAGCAGCCTAGTAGATCAGCCCCAGCATTTT.

The chain carries TRBV7-2 and TRBJ2-2; 11 nucleotides match TRBD2. The CDR3 is 17 amino acids. Germline V lookup: CDR1 SGHTA, CDR2 FQGNSA. V shed 4 bases and J 0 bases; nucleotides not matched to a gene: 4. CDR3 DNA: TGTGCCAGCAGCTCCCAGACTAGCGGGGCGAACACCGGGGAGCTGTTTTTT. It translates to CASSSQTSGANTGELFF. Together with reference TRBV7-2 and TRBJ2-2, the CDR3 gives the full variable domain: GAGVSQSPSNKVTEKGKDVELRCDPISGHTALYWYRQSLGQGLEFLIYFQGNSAPDKSGLPSDRFSAERTGGSVSTLTIQRTQQEDSAVYLCASSSQTSGANTGELFFGEGSRLTVL.

This sequence joins TRBV4-1 and TRBJ1-1; 8 bases fit TRBD1. CDR1 and CDR2 (germline): MGHRA, YSYEKL. This CDR3 has 15 residues. V shed 2 bases, J shed 4 bases, and the junction held 6 bases outside the gene matches. The DNA for the CDR3 is TGCGCCAGCAGCCAAACAGGGGGGGTAGGCACTGAAGCTTTCTTT. Translating it yields CASSQTGGVGTEAFF.

This clone was detected a few times. The chain links TRBV5-4 to TRBJ2-7; 14 bases map to TRBD2. This CDR3 region has 16 residues. V trimming: 4 bases; J trimming: 0 bases; junction bases outside the gene matches: 3. Germline assignment: CDR1 SGHNT and CDR2 YYREEE (reference sequence). CDR3 protein: CASSRGTSGSSYEQYF. CDR3 coding DNA: TGTGCCAGCAGCCGCGGGACTAGCGGGAGCTCCTACGAGCAGTACTTC.

The chain recombines TRBV4-3 with TRBJ2-7, with 11 bases that match TRBD1. With 3 bases clipped from V and 2 bases from J, the junction kept 0 bases outside the gene matches. There are 14 residues in the CDR3. Germline CDR1 reads LGHNA; CDR2 reads YSLEER. The CDR3 nucleotides are TGCGCCAGCAGCCAGGACAGGGGGCCCTACGAGCAGTACTTC. It specifies CASSQDRGPYEQYF.

The chain links TRBV30 to TRBJ1-1; 12 bases map to TRBD1. This CDR3 contains 14 residues. Germline V gene lookup returns CDR1 GTSNPN and CDR2 SVGIG (reference sequence). Trimming at V came to 0 bases and at J to 11 bases, leaving 7 bases not matched to a gene. The CDR3 protein is CAWSVGTGGYRAFF. CDR3 sequence (DNA): TGTGCCTGGAGTGTTGGGACAGGGGGCTATAGGGCTTTCTTT.

The chain links TRBV7-2 to TRBJ2-7, with 11 bases lining up with TRBD2. Germline V gene sequence: CDR1 SGHTA, CDR2 FQGNSA. V was pared by 0 bases and J by 0 bases, with 7 bases of the junction left unmatched. The CDR3 has 18 amino acids. This CDR3 reads CASSLATSGGYSSYEQYF. In nucleotides, the CDR3 is TGTGCCAGCAGCTTAGCAACTAGCGGGGGTTATAGCTCCTACGAGCAGTACTTC.